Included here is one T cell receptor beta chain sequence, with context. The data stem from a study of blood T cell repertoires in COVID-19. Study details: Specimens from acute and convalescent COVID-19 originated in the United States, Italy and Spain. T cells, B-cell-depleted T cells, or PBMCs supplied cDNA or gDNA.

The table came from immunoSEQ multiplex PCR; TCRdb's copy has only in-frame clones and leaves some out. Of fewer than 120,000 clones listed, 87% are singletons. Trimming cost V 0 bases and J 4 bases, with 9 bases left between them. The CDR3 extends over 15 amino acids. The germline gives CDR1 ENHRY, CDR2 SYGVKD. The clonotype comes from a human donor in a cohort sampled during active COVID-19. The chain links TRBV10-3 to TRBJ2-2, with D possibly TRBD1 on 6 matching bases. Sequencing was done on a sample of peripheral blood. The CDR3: CAISESVTGTGELFF. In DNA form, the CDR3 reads TGTGCCATCAGTGAGTCTGTGACAGGCACCGGGGAGCTGTTTTTT.